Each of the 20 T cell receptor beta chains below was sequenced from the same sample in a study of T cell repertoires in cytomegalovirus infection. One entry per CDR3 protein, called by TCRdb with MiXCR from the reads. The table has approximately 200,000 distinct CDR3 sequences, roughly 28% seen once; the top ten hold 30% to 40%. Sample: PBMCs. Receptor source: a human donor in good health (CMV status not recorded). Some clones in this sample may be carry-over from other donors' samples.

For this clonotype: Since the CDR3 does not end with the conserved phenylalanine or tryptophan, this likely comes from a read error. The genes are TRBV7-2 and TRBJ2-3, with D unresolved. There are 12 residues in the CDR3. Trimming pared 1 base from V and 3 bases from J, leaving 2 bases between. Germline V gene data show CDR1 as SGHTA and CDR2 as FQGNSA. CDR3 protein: CASSLGTDTQYI. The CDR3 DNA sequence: TGTGCCAGCAGCTTAGGGACAGATACGCAGTATATT.

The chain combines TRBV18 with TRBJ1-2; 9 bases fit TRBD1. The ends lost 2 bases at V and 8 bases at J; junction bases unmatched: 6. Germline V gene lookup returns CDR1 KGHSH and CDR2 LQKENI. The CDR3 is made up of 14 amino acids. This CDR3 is CASSPSGTGNGYTF. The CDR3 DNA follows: TGTGCCAGCTCACCATCCGGGACAGGGAACGGCTACACCTTC.

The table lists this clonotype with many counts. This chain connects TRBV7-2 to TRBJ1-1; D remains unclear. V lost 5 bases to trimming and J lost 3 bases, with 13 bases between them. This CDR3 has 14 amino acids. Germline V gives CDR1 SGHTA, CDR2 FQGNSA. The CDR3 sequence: CASSRQSSHTEAFF. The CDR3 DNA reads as TGTGCCAGCAGCCGACAAAGCTCCCACACTGAAGCTTTCTTT.

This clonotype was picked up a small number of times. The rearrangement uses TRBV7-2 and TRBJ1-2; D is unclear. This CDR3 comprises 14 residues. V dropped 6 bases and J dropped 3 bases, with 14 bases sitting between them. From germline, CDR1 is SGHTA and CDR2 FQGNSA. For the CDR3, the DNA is TGTGCCAGCAGTCCTGTCCTCGTAGACTATGGCTACACCTTC. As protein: CASSPVLVDYGYTF.

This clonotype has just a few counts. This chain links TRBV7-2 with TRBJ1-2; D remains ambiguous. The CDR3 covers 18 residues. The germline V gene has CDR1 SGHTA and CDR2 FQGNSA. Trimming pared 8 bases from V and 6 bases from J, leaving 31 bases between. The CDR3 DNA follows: TGTGCCAGCTCCTTCAACGTTTTATGGGGTCCTGGCGATCATGGCTACACCTTC. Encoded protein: CASSFNVLWGPGDHGYTF.

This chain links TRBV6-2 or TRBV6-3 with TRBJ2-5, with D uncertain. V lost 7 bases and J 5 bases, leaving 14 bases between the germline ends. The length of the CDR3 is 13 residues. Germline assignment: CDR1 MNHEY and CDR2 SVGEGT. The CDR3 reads CASIKDGQETQYF. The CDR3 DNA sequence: TGTGCCAGCATCAAGGACGGTCAGGAGACCCAGTACTTC.

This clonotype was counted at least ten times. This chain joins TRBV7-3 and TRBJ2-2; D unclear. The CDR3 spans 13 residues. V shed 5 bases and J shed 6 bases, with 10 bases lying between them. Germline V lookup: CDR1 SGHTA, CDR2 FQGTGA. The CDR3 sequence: CASSQMVPGELFF. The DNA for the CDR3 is TGTGCCAGCAGCCAAATGGTGCCCGGGGAGCTGTTTTTT.

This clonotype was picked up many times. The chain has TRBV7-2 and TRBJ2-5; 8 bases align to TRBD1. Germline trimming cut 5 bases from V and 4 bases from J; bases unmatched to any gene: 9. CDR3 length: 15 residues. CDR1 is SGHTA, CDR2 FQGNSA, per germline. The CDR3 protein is CASSPMDRVGETQYF. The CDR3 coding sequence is TGTGCCAGCAGCCCAATGGACAGGGTAGGAGAGACCCAGTACTTC.

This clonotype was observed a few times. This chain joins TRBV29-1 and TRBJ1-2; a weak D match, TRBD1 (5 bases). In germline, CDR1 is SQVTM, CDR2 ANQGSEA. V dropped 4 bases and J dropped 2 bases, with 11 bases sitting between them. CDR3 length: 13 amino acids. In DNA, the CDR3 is TGCAGCGTTGGGGGACGACTAAACTATGGCTACACCTTC. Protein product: CSVGGRLNYGYTF.

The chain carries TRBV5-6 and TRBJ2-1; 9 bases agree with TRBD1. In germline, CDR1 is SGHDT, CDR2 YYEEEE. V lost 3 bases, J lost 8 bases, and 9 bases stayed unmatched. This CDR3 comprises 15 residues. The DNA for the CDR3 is TGTGCCAGCAGCTCCGGGACAGGGCTTAACCATGAGCAGTTCTTC. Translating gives CASSSGTGLNHEQFF. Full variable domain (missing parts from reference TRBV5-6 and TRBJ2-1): DAGVTQSPTHLIKTRGQQVTLRCSPKSGHDTVSWYQQALGQGPQFIFQYYEEEERQRGNFPDRFSGHQFPNYSSELNVNALLLGDSALYLCASSSGTGLNHEQFFGPGTRLTVL.

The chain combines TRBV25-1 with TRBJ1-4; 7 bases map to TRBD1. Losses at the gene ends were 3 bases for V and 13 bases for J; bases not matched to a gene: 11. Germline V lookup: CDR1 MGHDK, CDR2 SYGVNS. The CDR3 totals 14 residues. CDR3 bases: TGTGCCAGCAGTGAGCCTTCGACAGGGAACAGACTGTTTTTT. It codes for CASSEPSTGNRLFF. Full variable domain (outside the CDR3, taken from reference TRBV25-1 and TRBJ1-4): EADIYQTPRYLVIGTGKKITLECSQTMGHDKMYWYQQDPGMELHLIHYSYGVNSTEKGDLSSESTVSRIRTEHFPLTLESARPSHTSQYLCASSEPSTGNRLFFGSGTQLSVL.

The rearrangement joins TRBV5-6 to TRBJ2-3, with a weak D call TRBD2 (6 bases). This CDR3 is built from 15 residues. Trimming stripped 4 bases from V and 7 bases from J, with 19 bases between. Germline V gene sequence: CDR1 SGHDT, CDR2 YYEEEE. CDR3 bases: TGTGCCAGCAGCCTCCGGGAGAGGGGCCGTCATACGCAGTATTTT. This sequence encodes CASSLRERGRHTQYF.

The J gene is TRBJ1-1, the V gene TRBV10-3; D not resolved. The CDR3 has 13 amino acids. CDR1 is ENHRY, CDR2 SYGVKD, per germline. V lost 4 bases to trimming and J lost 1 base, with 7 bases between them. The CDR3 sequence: CAISGSGNTEAFF. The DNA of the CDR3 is TGTGCCATCAGTGGCTCGGGGAACACTGAAGCTTTCTTT.

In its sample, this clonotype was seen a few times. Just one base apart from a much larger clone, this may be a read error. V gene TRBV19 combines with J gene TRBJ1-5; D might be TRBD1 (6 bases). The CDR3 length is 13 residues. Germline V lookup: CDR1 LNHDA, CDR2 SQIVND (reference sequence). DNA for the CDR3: TGTGTCAGTAAGGAGGACAGCGCCCAGCCCCAGCATTTT. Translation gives CVSKEDSAQPQHF. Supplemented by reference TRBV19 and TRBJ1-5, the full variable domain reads DGGITQSPKYLFRKEGQNVTLSCEQNLNHDAMYWYRQDPGQGLRLIYYSQIVNDFQKGDIAEGYSVSREKKESFPLTVTSAQKNPTAFYLCVSKEDSAQPQHFGDGTRLSIL.

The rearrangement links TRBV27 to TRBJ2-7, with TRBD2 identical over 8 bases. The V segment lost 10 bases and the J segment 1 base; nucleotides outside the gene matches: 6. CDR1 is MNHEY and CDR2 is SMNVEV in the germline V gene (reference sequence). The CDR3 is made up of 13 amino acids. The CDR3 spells CATAGGESYEQYF. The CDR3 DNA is TGTGCCACGGCGGGGGGCGAGTCCTACGAGCAGTACTTC.

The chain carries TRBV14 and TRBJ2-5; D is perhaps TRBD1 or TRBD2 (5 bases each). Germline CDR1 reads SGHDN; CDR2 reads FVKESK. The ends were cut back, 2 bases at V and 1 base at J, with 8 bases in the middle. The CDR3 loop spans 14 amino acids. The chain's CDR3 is CASSQMGRQETQYF. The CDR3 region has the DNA TGTGCCAGCAGCCAAATGGGACGCCAAGAGACCCAGTACTTC.

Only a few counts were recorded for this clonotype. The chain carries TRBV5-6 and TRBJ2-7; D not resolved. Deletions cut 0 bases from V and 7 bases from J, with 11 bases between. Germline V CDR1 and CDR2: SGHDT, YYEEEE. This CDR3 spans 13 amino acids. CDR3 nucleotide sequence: TGTGCCAGCAGCTTGGGAGGCCCTGGAGAGCAGTACTTC. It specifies CASSLGGPGEQYF.

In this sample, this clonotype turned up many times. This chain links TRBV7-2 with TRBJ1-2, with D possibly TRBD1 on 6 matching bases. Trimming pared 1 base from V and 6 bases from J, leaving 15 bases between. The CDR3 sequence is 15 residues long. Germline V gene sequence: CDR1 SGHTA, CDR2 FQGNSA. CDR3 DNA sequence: TGTGCCAGCAGCTTAGGGGGCAGGGGAGGGCATGGCTACACCTTC. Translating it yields CASSLGGRGGHGYTF.

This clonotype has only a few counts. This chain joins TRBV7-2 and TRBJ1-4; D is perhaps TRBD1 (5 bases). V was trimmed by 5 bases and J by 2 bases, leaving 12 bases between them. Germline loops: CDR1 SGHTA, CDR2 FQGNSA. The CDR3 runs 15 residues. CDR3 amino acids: CASSPQRGTNEKLFF. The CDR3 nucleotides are TGTGCCAGCAGCCCGCAGAGGGGTACTAATGAAAAACTGTTTTTT.

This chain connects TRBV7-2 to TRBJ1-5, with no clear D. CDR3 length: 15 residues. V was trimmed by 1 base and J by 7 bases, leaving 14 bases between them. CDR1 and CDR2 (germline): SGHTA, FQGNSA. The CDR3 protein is CASSLDRGVGQPQHF. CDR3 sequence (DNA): TGTGCCAGCAGCTTAGACCGGGGAGTTGGGCAGCCCCAGCATTTT.